This T cell receptor (beta chain) was documented in a study of radiotherapy plus CTLA-4 blockade in lung cancer. Germline V gene data show CDR1 as SGDLS and CDR2 as YYNGEE. The CDR3 spans 14 residues. The V gene end was trimmed by 4 bases and the J gene end by 4 bases; junction bases not matched to a gene: 6. This clone was observed a few times. The antigen remains unidentified. Broader study findings: According to reports, early shifts in blood T cell clones, alongside interferon-beta, forecast response most accurately.

Sequencing was performed with immunoSEQ multiplex PCR; in TCRdb, only in-frame clones are kept and a portion is missing. The table has some 70,000 clones, less than 80% seen once; the top ten hold 10%. V gene TRBV9 combines with J gene TRBJ1-1; 8 bases are shared with TRBD1. The sequence derives from a human donor with non-small cell lung cancer who had a complete response to radiotherapy plus ipilimumab. The material sequenced was peripheral blood, taken from a patient treated with radiotherapy plus ipilimumab. The DNA for the CDR3 is TGTGCCAGCAGCCCAAACAGGGGGGTCACTGAAGCTTTCTTT. Amino acids: CASSPNRGVTEAFF. Full variable domain (outside the CDR3, taken from reference TRBV9 and TRBJ1-1): DSGVTQTPKHLITATGQRVTLRCSPRSGDLSVYWYQQSLDQGLQFLIQYYNGEERAKGNILERFSAQQFPDLHSELNLSSLELGDSALYFCASSPNRGVTEAFFGQGTRLTVV.